The 27 T cell receptor beta chains below all came from one sample that was sequenced in a study of shared clonotypes between healthy human individuals. Here immunoSEQ multiplex PCR was the method, and the copy in TCRdb shows in-frame clones only, minus some. There are some 600,000 clones in the sample; 95% to 96% occur only once, and roughly 0.1% lies in the top ten. Naive CD8 cells comprised CD45RO-negative, CCR7-positively selected cells, excluding terminally differentiated effector memory CD45RA+ cells. Sequences were obtained from naive CD8+ T cells sorted from blood. These receptors all come from a woman aged 25 to 39 in good health.

The chain recombines TRBV5-1 with TRBJ2-1, with 7 bases aligning to TRBD2. Germline lookup yields CDR1 SGHRS and CDR2 YFSETQ. The V segment lost 0 bases and the J segment 0 bases; nucleotides outside the gene matches: 6. CDR3 length: 17 residues. CDR3 DNA sequence: TGCGCCAGCAGCTTGGAGGCTAGCGGTAGCTCCTACAATGAGCAGTTCTTC. As protein: CASSLEASGSSYNEQFF. Looking up the rest from reference TRBV5-1 and TRBJ2-1 gives the full variable domain: KAGVTQTPRYLIKTRGQQVTLSCSPISGHRSVSWYQQTPGQGLQFLFEYFSETQRNKGNFPGRFSGRQFSNSRSEMNVSTLELGDSALYLCASSLEASGSSYNEQFFGPGTRLTVL.

Comments on this clone: This CDR3 is also generated by other DNA sequences in the sample. The rearrangement uses TRBV4-1 and TRBJ2-7, with 9 bases lining up with TRBD1. Trimming removed 3 bases from V and 3 bases from J; junction bases left unmatched: 3. The CDR3 loop spans 14 amino acids. CDR1 and CDR2 from the germline V gene are MGHRA and YSYEKL. The CDR3 region is CASSHRDRDYEQYF. Written as DNA, the CDR3 is TGCGCCAGCAGCCACCGGGACAGGGACTACGAGCAGTACTTC.

A remark on this clone: One end of the junction does not line up with germline, which may come from a read error. The V and J genes are TRBV28 and TRBJ2-7, with TRBD2 matching 12 bases. Per the germline V gene, CDR1 is MDHEN and CDR2 is SYDVKM. CDR3 size: 13 residues. Here the CDR3 DNA reads TGTGCCAGCAGTTTAGTACTAGCGGGAGGTGCGGACTTC. This gives the protein CASSLVLAGGADF.

This clone appeared a single time. This sequence joins TRBV2 and TRBJ2-1, with 10 bases matching TRBD2. After removal of 8 bases from V and 0 bases from J, the junction contained 10 bases not matched to a gene. This CDR3 spans 17 amino acids. Looked up from germline, CDR1 is SNHLY and CDR2 is FYNNEI. CDR3 coding DNA: TGTGCCAGCCTAGCGGGAGAGGTAGTCCTCTCCTACAATGAGCAGTTCTTC. It encodes CASLAGEVVLSYNEQFF. The variable domain in full, completed from reference TRBV2 and TRBJ2-1, reads EPEVTQTPSHQVTQMGQEVILRCVPISNHLYFYWYRQILGQKVEFLVSFYNNEISEKSEIFDDQFSVERPDGSNFTLKIRSTKLEDSAMYFCASLAGEVVLSYNEQFFGPGTRLTVL.

The gene calls are TRBV5-4 and TRBJ2-7; 9 bases align to TRBD1. CDR1 is SGHNT and CDR2 is YYREEE in the germline V gene (reference sequence). The ends lost 4 bases at V and 10 bases at J; junction bases unmatched: 15. The CDR3 sequence is 15 residues long. The CDR3 DNA is TGTGCCAGCAGCGTAGGTAGGACAGGGGAGCTACGTCAGTACTTC. Protein sequence: CASSVGRTGELRQYF.

The J gene is TRBJ2-1, the V gene TRBV27, with D perhaps TRBD2 (6 bases). V lost 3 bases and J lost 9, with 12 bases in between. The CDR3 covers 13 residues. From germline, CDR1 is MNHEY and CDR2 SMNVEV (reference sequence). Here the CDR3 reads CASSFGGTAEQFF. The CDR3, as DNA: TGTGCCAGCAGTTTTGGCGGGACGGCTGAGCAGTTCTTC.

This clone was picked up one time. The chain uses TRBV7-8 and TRBJ2-5, with 14 bases lining up with TRBD2. The CDR3 length is 14 residues. Trimming cost V 6 bases and J 5 bases; bases outside gene matches: 2. CDR1 and CDR2 from the germline V gene are SGHVS and FQNEAQ. CDR3 DNA sequence: TGTGCCAGCAGGGGGACTAGCGGGAGTGAGACCCAGTACTTC. Translation: CASRGTSGSETQYF.

The gene calls are TRBV5-4 and TRBJ1-5, with TRBD1 matching 7 bases. Germline V lookup: CDR1 SGHNT, CDR2 YYREEE (reference sequence). The ends lost 0 bases at V and 3 bases at J; junction bases unmatched: 3. CDR3 length equals 15 residues. The CDR3 region is CASSLDRGPNQPQHF. The DNA for the CDR3 is TGTGCCAGCAGCTTGGACAGGGGTCCCAATCAGCCCCAGCATTTT. Full variable domain (rest looked up from reference TRBV5-4 and TRBJ1-5): ETGVTQSPTHLIKTRGQQVTLRCSSQSGHNTVSWYQQALGQGPQFIFQYYREEENGRGNFPPRFSGLQFPNYSSELNVNALELDDSALYLCASSLDRGPNQPQHFGDGTRLSIL.

This clone appeared a single time. V and J are TRBV28 and TRBJ2-7; D is possibly TRBD2 (6 bases). This CDR3 comprises 15 residues. The germline V and J ends were trimmed by 2 bases and 0 bases, with 11 bases remaining between them. Germline CDR1 reads MDHEN; CDR2 reads SYDVKM. CDR3 residues: CASSLPPGSSYEQYF. The CDR3 bases are TGTGCCAGCAGTTTACCCCCCGGGAGCTCCTACGAGCAGTACTTC.

The rearrangement links TRBV25-1 to TRBJ2-1; no clear D. The CDR3 is 14 amino acids. From germline, CDR1 is MGHDK and CDR2 SYGVNS. V dropped 3 bases and J dropped 0 bases, with 6 bases sitting between them. The CDR3 spells CASSDWGSYNEQFF. The CDR3 bases are TGTGCCAGCAGTGACTGGGGCTCCTACAATGAGCAGTTCTTC.

V gene TRBV6-1 combines with J gene TRBJ2-7; no firm D call. The CDR3 totals 12 residues. V lost 5 bases to trimming and J lost 0 bases, with 5 bases between them. The germline V gene encodes CDR1 MNHNS and CDR2 SASEGT. Here the CDR3 DNA reads TGTGCCAGCAGTTGGACCTCCTACGAGCAGTACTTC. Protein sequence: CASSWTSYEQYF.

The chain combines TRBV27 with TRBJ1-2, with D unclear. CDR1 is MNHEY and CDR2 is SMNVEV in the germline V gene (reference sequence). The V and J ends lost 6 bases and 4 bases respectively, with 9 bases between them. This CDR3 comprises 12 residues. The CDR3 nucleotides are TGTGCCAGCAGCAACTATGGCTATGGCTACACCTTC. Residues: CASSNYGYGYTF.

J is TRBJ1-2 and V is TRBV5-4; weak D call: TRBD1 (5 bases). The CDR3 is 14 residues long. The V gene lost 4 bases and the J gene lost 3 bases, with 13 bases spanning the gap. The germline V gene encodes CDR1 SGHNT and CDR2 YYREEE (reference sequence). CDR3: CASSPAWGDYGYTF. The CDR3, as DNA: TGTGCCAGCAGCCCGGCGTGGGGCGACTATGGCTACACCTTC. The full variable domain, rest sourced from reference TRBV5-4 and TRBJ1-2, is ETGVTQSPTHLIKTRGQQVTLRCSSQSGHNTVSWYQQALGQGPQFIFQYYREEENGRGNFPPRFSGLQFPNYSSELNVNALELDDSALYLCASSPAWGDYGYTFGSGTRLTVV.

The V and J genes are TRBV28 and TRBJ1-5; D is possibly TRBD1 (5 bases). The CDR3 covers 16 residues. V lost 5 bases and J 5 bases, leaving 19 bases between the germline ends. Germline CDR1 and CDR2: MDHEN and SYDVKM. CDR3 sequence (DNA): TGTGCCAGCAGTACAGTCGCCGGGACCATTGATCAGCCCCAGCATTTT. This codes for CASSTVAGTIDQPQHF.

This clone has only one observation. Germline and junction disagree at one end, which may indicate a read error. The chain recombines TRBV5-8 with TRBJ2-6, with D perhaps TRBD1 (7 bases). Germline V gives CDR1 SGHTS, CDR2 YDEGEE. CDR3 length: 17 residues. Here the CDR3 reads CASSFIEGAVGGNVLTF. In DNA, the CDR3 is TGTGCCAGCAGCTTTATAGAGGGGGCCGTCGGGGGCAACGTCCTGACTTTC.

The sample holds one count of this clone. The genes are TRBV10-2 and TRBJ1-5; a weak D match, TRBD1 (5 bases). V was trimmed by 4 bases and J by 4 bases, leaving 11 bases between them. CDR3 length: 14 residues. Germline V gene sequence: CDR1 WSHSY, CDR2 SAAADI. The CDR3 bases are TGCGCCAGCAGTGCCCAGGGCGTAAATCAGCCCCAGCATTTT. Amino acid sequence: CASSAQGVNQPQHF.

The chain uses TRBV11-3 and TRBJ2-1, with 8 bases fitting TRBD2. CDR1 and CDR2 (germline): SGHNT, YENEEA. Germline trimming cut 6 bases from V and 8 bases from J; bases unmatched to any gene: 15. The CDR3 runs 16 residues. CDR3 loop: CASSSTSGLGTYEQFF. The CDR3 nucleotides read TGTGCCAGCAGTTCTACCTCGGGACTAGGTACCTATGAGCAGTTCTTC.

The rearrangement uses TRBV2 and TRBJ2-7, with D uncertain. V lost 5 bases to trimming and J lost 9 bases, with 11 bases between them. Germline loops: CDR1 SNHLY, CDR2 FYNNEI. This CDR3 comprises 11 residues. The CDR3: CASSNSDAQYF. Written as DNA, the CDR3 is TGTGCCAGCAGTAATTCGGACGCGCAGTACTTC.

The V gene is TRBV28, the J gene TRBJ2-1; no clear D. Germline loops: CDR1 MDHEN, CDR2 SYDVKM. Trimming cost V 6 bases and J 0 bases, with 9 bases left between them. The CDR3 contains 14 residues. In DNA form, the CDR3 reads TGTGCCAGCAGCCCGGAGAGCTCCTACAATGAGCAGTTCTTC. Translated, it gives CASSPESSYNEQFF. Using reference TRBV28 and TRBJ2-1 for the parts outside the CDR3, the full variable domain is DVKVTQSSRYLVKRTGEKVFLECVQDMDHENMFWYRQDPGLGLRLIYFSYDVKMKEKGDIPEGYSVSREKKERFSLILESASTNQTSMYLCASSPESSYNEQFFGPGTRLTVL.

This sequence joins TRBV14 and TRBJ1-1; D may be TRBD1 (5 bases). V was pared by 1 base and J by 3 bases, with 15 bases between. Germline CDR1 reads SGHDN; CDR2 reads FVKESK. The CDR3 contains 16 residues. The CDR3 nucleotides are TGTGCCAGCAGCCAAGTGATCGGGGGAAGGGACACTGAAGCTTTCTTT. It codes for CASSQVIGGRDTEAFF.

The rearrangement joins TRBV28 to TRBJ2-1; 7 bases line up with TRBD2. CDR1 and CDR2 (germline): MDHEN, SYDVKM. This CDR3 spans 16 amino acids. V lost 4 bases to trimming and J lost 4 bases; unmatched junction nucleotides: 10. The CDR3 region is CASSSLREASYNEQFF. CDR3 bases: TGTGCCAGCAGTTCCCTACGGGAGGCGTCATACAATGAGCAGTTCTTC.

CDR3 sequence reads: CASSDLYEQYF. The CDR3 DNA reads as TGTGCCAGCAGCGATTTATACGAGCAGTACTTC. V and J are TRBV28 and TRBJ2-5; D call uncertain. The J call may not be correct, given that the DNA end is closer to TRBJ2-7. Germline CDR1 is MDHEN and CDR2 is SYDVKM. The CDR3 has 11 amino acids.

The chain is built from TRBV28 and TRBJ2-3; 8 positions agree with TRBD2. J lost 4 bases, V lost 4 bases, and 13 bases had no gene match. This CDR3 is 17 amino acids long. Germline V gene sequence: CDR1 MDHEN, CDR2 SYDVKM. The CDR3 loop is CASSYPPGLVSPDTQYF. The CDR3 bases are TGTGCCAGCAGTTATCCGCCGGGACTAGTTTCCCCAGATACGCAGTATTTT.

V is TRBV5-1 and J is TRBJ2-1, with 7 bases matching TRBD2. This CDR3 has 16 amino acids. V was pared by 4 bases and J by 2 bases, with 9 bases of the junction left unmatched. Germline V gene sequence: CDR1 SGHRS, CDR2 YFSETQ. The CDR3 region is CASSPVRGDAYNEQFF. The CDR3 bases are TGCGCCAGCAGCCCCGTCCGGGGGGATGCCTACAATGAGCAGTTCTTC.

The rearrangement joins TRBV7-2 to TRBJ2-3; D not resolved. The CDR3 totals 17 residues. CDR1 is SGHTA and CDR2 is FQGNSA in the germline V gene. Trimming left V 2 bases short and J 6 bases short, with 21 bases between. The CDR3 sequence is CASSLQAWVIGSDTQYF. CDR3 coding DNA: TGTGCCAGCAGCTTACAGGCTTGGGTCATAGGGTCGGATACGCAGTATTTT.

The CDR3 coding sequence is TGCGCCAGCAGTGAATTGGCGGGAGGGTTAGATACGCAGTATTTT. Encoded protein: CASSELAGGLDTQYF. The chain recombines TRBV10-2 with TRBJ2-3; 9 bases fit TRBD2. The CDR3 has 15 residues. The germline V gene encodes CDR1 WSHSY and CDR2 SAAADI. Losses at the gene ends were 3 bases for V and 5 bases for J; bases not matched to a gene: 6.

The chain recombines TRBV5-1 with TRBJ2-7; tentatively, D is TRBD2 (6 bases). The CDR3 is made up of 16 amino acids. Germline loops: CDR1 SGHRS, CDR2 YFSETQ. Trimming pared 0 bases from V and 2 bases from J, leaving 15 bases between. In DNA form, the CDR3 reads TGCGCCAGCAGCTTGGGTCGGGCGGGGCTGACCTACGAGCAGTACTTC. Translation: CASSLGRAGLTYEQYF.